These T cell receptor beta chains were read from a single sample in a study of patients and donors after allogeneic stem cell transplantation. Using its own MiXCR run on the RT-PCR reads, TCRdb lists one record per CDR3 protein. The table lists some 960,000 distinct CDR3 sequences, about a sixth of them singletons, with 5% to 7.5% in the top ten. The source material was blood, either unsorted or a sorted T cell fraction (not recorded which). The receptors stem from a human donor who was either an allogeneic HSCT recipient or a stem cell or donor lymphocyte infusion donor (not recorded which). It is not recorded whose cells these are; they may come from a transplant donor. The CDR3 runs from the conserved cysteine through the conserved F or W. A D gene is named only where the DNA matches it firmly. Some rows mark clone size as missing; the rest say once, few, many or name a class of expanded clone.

TGTGCCAGCAGCTTAGAGGAGATGAGCTCCTACAATGAGCAGTTCTTC CASSLEEMSSYNEQFF TRBJ2-1 few TRBV5-6 -
TGTGCCAGCAGCTTAGATGAGGGGGTCTACGAGCAGTACTTC CASSLDEGVYEQYF TRBJ2-7 - TRBV11-2 -
TGTGCCATCAGTGTCGGTCGATCGGGCAATGAAAAACTGTTTTTT CAISVGRSGNEKLFF TRBJ1-4 few TRBV10-3 -
TGTGGCTCCAGGGGACGAAACACTGAAGCTTTCTTT CGSRGRNTEAFF TRBJ1-1 few TRBV25-1 -
TGTGCCAGCAGTGCGCGGACCATGAGGAATTCACCCCTCCACTTT CASSARTMRNSPLHF TRBJ1-6 few TRBV12-3/TRBV12-4 -
TGTGCCAGTCGCCTAGCGGGAAACACCGGGGAGCTGTTTTTT CASRLAGNTGELFF TRBJ2-2 many TRBV12-3/TRBV12-4 TRBD2
TGTGCCAGCAGTGGGGACATCAGCACAGATACGCAGTATTTT CASSGDISTDTQYF TRBJ2-3 - TRBV2 -
TGCGCCAGCAGCCAAGACCACTCCTACAATGAGCAGTTCTTC CASSQDHSYNEQFF TRBJ2-1 few TRBV4-3 -
TGTGCCACCAGCAGAGATGGAGGCCCTGAACCGTCCTACGAGCAGTACTTC CATSRDGGPEPSYEQYF TRBJ2-7 - TRBV15 -
TGTGCCACCAGTGATACTCAAGTTCGGGAGACCCAGTACTTC CATSDTQVRETQYF TRBJ2-5 - TRBV24-1 -
TGTGCCAGCAGCGAACGGACACTTAAAGAGACCCAGTACTTC CASSERTLKETQYF TRBJ2-5 - TRBV7-6 -
TGTGCCAGCAGCGACTGGAAGGACGGCATTCAGTACTTC CASSDWKDGIQYF TRBJ2-4 - TRBV11-2 -
TGCAGTGCTGCCTCTAGAGCGGGGGGGCCTAATCCGTACGAGCAGTACTTC CSAASRAGGPNPYEQYF TRBJ2-7 - TRBV20-1 TRBD2
TGTGCCAGCAGCCAAGTCAGTGGCAGCTCCCGGTACGAGCAGTACTTC CASSQVSGSSRYEQYF TRBJ2-7 few TRBV4-2 -
TGCGCCAGCAGCCCTAATCCGACAGGAGATAGCAATCAGCCCCAGCATTTT CASSPNPTGDSNQPQHF TRBJ1-5 few TRBV5-1 -
TGCAGTGCTACCCTCGTGGCGGGAGGGGGGGATGAGCAGTTCTTC CSATLVAGGGDEQFF TRBJ2-1 few TRBV20-1 TRBD2
TGTGCCAGCAGCCCACTGACTAAGATGCTCAATGAGCAGTTCTTC CASSPLTKMLNEQFF TRBJ2-1 - TRBV7-8 -
TGTGCCAGCAGTTTAGAGGGACAGGGGTTCACAGATACGCAGTATTTT CASSLEGQGFTDTQYF TRBJ2-3 - TRBV12-3/TRBV12-4 TRBD1
TGTGCCACCGGGGACGGACCCGGGGGTTTGGATGAGCAGTTCTTC CATGDGPGGLDEQFF TRBJ2-1 few TRBV24-1 -
TGCAGTGCTAGTGCCCTAGCGGGAGGCAATGAGCAGTTCTTC CSASALAGGNEQFF TRBJ2-1 many TRBV20-1 TRBD2
TGCGCCAGCAGCCCGCTCCCGGGACAGGGGGCGGCCTATGGCTACACCTTC CASSPLPGQGAAYGYTF TRBJ1-2 few TRBV4-1 TRBD1
TGTGCCAGCAGCCCGGCGGGGCCAGCGAACACCGGGGAGCTGTTTTTT CASSPAGPANTGELFF TRBJ2-2 few TRBV28 -
TGTGCCAGCAGGCCTATGGGAGGCGTCTACGAGCAGTACTTC CASRPMGGVYEQYF TRBJ2-7 - TRBV7-9 -
TGCAGCGTTGGTACCGGGGGTAACACTGAAGCTTTCTTT CSVGTGGNTEAFF TRBJ1-1 many TRBV29-1 -
TGTGCCACCAGCAGAGGCCGAAAGGGTGGAACAGATACGCAGTATTTT CATSRGRKGGTDTQYF TRBJ2-3 - TRBV15 -
TGTGCCAGCAGTGAAGGTCGGGACAAGTACACTGAAGCTTTCTTT CASSEGRDKYTEAFF TRBJ1-1 - TRBV2 -
TGTGCCAGCAGTGAAGCCAGCCCCGGGGGGGGGACCAAAAACATTCAGTACTTC CASSEASPGGGTKNIQYF TRBJ2-4 - TRBV2 TRBD2
TGTGCCAGCAGCTTCTGGGCTAGCAGCCACAATGAGCAGTTCTTC CASSFWASSHNEQFF TRBJ2-1 few TRBV5-4 -
TGTGCCAGCAGCCTTACAGCTTTCTATGGCTACACCTTC CASSLTAFYGYTF TRBJ1-2 few TRBV7-2 -
TGTGCCATCAGTGACAGGGTTGCTATTGCGAACACTGAAGCTTTCTTT CAISDRVAIANTEAFF TRBJ1-1 - TRBV10-3 -
TGCAGCCTAAACAGGGGTATTGGTGGCTACACCTTC CSLNRGIGGYTF TRBJ1-2 few TRBV29-1 TRBD1
TGTGCCAGCAGCTCTCAGGTCCTCGGGGACACCATATATTTT CASSSQVLGDTIYF TRBJ1-3 few TRBV7-2 -
TGCAGCGTTGAAGAACCCGGGACTAGCGGGGGCACAGATACGCAGTATTTT CSVEEPGTSGGTDTQYF TRBJ2-3 - TRBV29-1 TRBD2
TGCGCCAGCAGCTGGGGGGAGTGGAGCAATCAGCCCCAGCATTTT CASSWGEWSNQPQHF TRBJ1-5 - TRBV5-1 -
TGTGCCAGCAGCGTAGACAACGGGGATAGCAATCAGCCCCAGCATTTT CASSVDNGDSNQPQHF TRBJ1-5 few TRBV9 -
TGCAGTGCTAGCCCGAGAGCCTCCACCCACAATGAGCAGTTCTTC CSASPRASTHNEQFF TRBJ2-1 few TRBV20-1 -
TGTGCCAGCAGCTTAGTGGGGCAGGGTACCTACGAGCAGTACTTC CASSLVGQGTYEQYF TRBJ2-7 few TRBV7-2 -
TGTGCCAGCAGCTCGGGGATCAGCGGGGGGGCGAAAAGCACAGATACGCAGTATTTT CASSSGISGGAKSTDTQYF TRBJ2-3 - TRBV9 TRBD2
TGCAGCACATGGACCACCTTTATAGAGACCCAGTACTTC CSTWTTFIETQYF TRBJ2-5 few TRBV29-1 -
TGTGCCAGCAGCCCGACTGGCTTTAGCGCAGATACGCAGTATTTT CASSPTGFSADTQYF TRBJ2-3 - TRBV7-9 -
TGTGCCAGCAGAGTGGACAGGAACACCGGGGAGCTGTTTTTT CASRVDRNTGELFF TRBJ2-2 - TRBV11-1 -
TGCAGCGTTGGACAGGGGAGTCAGCCCCAGCATTTT CSVGQGSQPQHF TRBJ1-5 few TRBV29-1 TRBD1